Listed here is a single TCR beta chain. Its specificity is unknown. The template-switching step introduced UMIs that carried a 6-nucleotide sample barcode. TCRdb reprocessed the 5' RACE reads and keeps a single row for each CDR3 protein, giving no DNA. In all, the sample yields about 380,000 distinct CDR3 sequences. Each donor supplied roughly 2.4 ml of blood. The data stem from a study of monozygotic twins with inflammatory bowel disease. Study outcomes and limitations: Clonotype sharing was lower in IBD patients than healthy twins, most markedly with disease activity. Researchers were unable to tell different T cell subtypes apart.

CDR1 and CDR2 (germline): MDHEN, SYDVKM. The CDR3 runs to 15 residues. Material: blood. This TCR derives from a human donor with ulcerative colitis or Crohn's disease, or a healthy co-twin of an affected twin (not recorded which). The chain is built from TRBV28 and TRBJ2-7; TCRdb lists TRBD1, though no DNA is available to test this call. The CDR3 is CASTHPGTGGYEQYF.